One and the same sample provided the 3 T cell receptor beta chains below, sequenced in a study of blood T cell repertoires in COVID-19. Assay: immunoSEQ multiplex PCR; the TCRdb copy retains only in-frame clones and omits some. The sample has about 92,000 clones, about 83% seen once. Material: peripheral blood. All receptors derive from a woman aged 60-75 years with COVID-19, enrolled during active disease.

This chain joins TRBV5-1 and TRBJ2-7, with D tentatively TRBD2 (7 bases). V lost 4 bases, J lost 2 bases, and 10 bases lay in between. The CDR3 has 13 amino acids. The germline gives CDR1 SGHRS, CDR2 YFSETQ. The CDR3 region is CASSRGGPYEQYF. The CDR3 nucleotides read TGCGCCAGCAGCCGCGGGGGCCCCTACGAGCAGTACTTC. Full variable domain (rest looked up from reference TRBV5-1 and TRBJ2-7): KAGVTQTPRYLIKTRGQQVTLSCSPISGHRSVSWYQQTPGQGLQFLFEYFSETQRNKGNFPGRFSGRQFSNSRSEMNVSTLELGDSALYLCASSRGGPYEQYFGPGTRLTVT.

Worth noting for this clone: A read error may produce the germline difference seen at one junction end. The CDR3 here is CVSSRPSTSGGLFEQYF. The CDR3, as DNA: TGTGTCAGCAGCAGACCGTCGACTAGCGGGGGGCTCTTCGAGCAGTACTTC. The chain is built from TRBV28 and TRBJ2-7; TRBD2 aligns across 13 bases. The CDR3 is made up of 17 amino acids. Germline CDR1 and CDR2: MDHEN and SYDVKM.

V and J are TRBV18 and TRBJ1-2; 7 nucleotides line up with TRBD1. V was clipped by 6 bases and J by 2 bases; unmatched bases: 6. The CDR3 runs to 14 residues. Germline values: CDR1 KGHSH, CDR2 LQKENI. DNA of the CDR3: TGTGCCAGCTCCCCCGACAGGGTGAACTATGGCTACACCTTC. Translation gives CASSPDRVNYGYTF.